The rows below give T cell receptor beta chains drawn from one sample of a study of cytomegalovirus exposure and HLA in healthy donors. Assay used: immunoSEQ multiplex PCR; TCRdb lists only in-frame clones, some missing. The data contain 130,000 or so clones, approximately 76% of them singletons. The specimen was PBMCs. The receptor source for this set is a man aged 40-49 years in good health and CMV-seronegative. CDR3s include the opening cysteine and the closing phenylalanine or tryptophan. The D gene is left open where the match is weak. Expanded clones get a size class; other rows say once, few or many, or leave the size out.

J,D,V,size,DNA,CDR3
TRBJ1-1,TRBD1,TRBV4-3,NA,TGCGCCAGCAGCCAAGGGACAGGGCCTGAGACTGAAGCTTTCTTT,CASSQGTGPETEAFF
TRBJ2-2,TRBD2,TRBV27,once,TGTGCCAGCAGCCCGGGACTAGCGGGAAAGTACACCGGGGAGCTGTTTTTT,CASSPGLAGKYTGELFF
TRBJ1-1,TRBD1,TRBV28,NA,TGTGCCAGCAGTTTTACAGGGGGGGCCACTGAAGCTTTCTTT,CASSFTGGATEAFF
TRBJ1-2,TRBD1,TRBV18,NA,TGTGCCAGCTCACCACCGGGGACAGGTGTATATGGCTACACCTTC,CASSPPGTGVYGYTF
TRBJ1-2,NA,TRBV2,NA,TGTGCCAGCAGAATCCGACAGAACCCTAACTATGGCTACACCTTC,CASRIRQNPNYGYTF
TRBJ2-1,NA,TRBV23-1,NA,TGCGCCAGCAGTCCCCGGACAGCCTACAATGAGCAGTTCTTC,CASSPRTAYNEQFF
TRBJ2-7,NA,TRBV28,NA,TGTGCCAGCAGTTTACATCCTTTGAGCTCCTACGAGCAGTACTTC,CASSLHPLSSYEQYF
TRBJ2-1,TRBD2,TRBV7-9,NA,TGTGCCAGCAGCGGAAACGTACTAGCGGGGGGGTCGGATGAGCAGTTCTTC,CASSGNVLAGGSDEQFF
TRBJ2-7,NA,TRBV2,NA,TGTGCCAGCAGTATTGGGAGAAATTACGAGCAGTACTTC,CASSIGRNYEQYF
TRBJ2-3,TRBD2,TRBV4-3,NA,TGCGCCAGCAGCCAAGGGTTGCTAGCGGCCACAGATACGCAGTATTTT,CASSQGLLAATDTQYF
TRBJ2-2,TRBD2,TRBV10-3,NA,TGTGCCATCAGTGACCGGGGGGATGGCGGGGAGCTGTTTTTT,CAISDRGDGGELFF
TRBJ2-1,NA,TRBV27,NA,TGTGCCAGCGGAGCGGAAAACTACAATGAGCAGTTCTTC,CASGAENYNEQFF
TRBJ2-6,TRBD1,TRBV5-4,NA,TGTGCCAGCAGTCTACTTACCGGGACAGGGTATCCTGGGGCCAACGTCCTGACTTTC,CASSLLTGTGYPGANVLTF
TRBJ2-7,NA,TRBV4-1,NA,TGCGCCAGCAGCCTTGGGGCCAGGAGCTCCTACGAGCAGTACTTC,CASSLGARSSYEQYF
TRBJ2-7,TRBD2,TRBV9,NA,TGTGCCAGCAGCCCCGATAGCGGGAGTATCTACGAGCAGTACTTC,CASSPDSGSIYEQYF
TRBJ2-2,TRBD1,TRBV7-9,NA,TGTGCCAGCAGCTTTGCCGGGACAGGGGGCCTGGGCACCGGGGAGCTGTTTTTT,CASSFAGTGGLGTGELFF
TRBJ2-3,NA,TRBV28,few,TGTGCCAGCAGTTCAACCGTAACTAGCCCAGATACGCAGTATTTT,CASSSTVTSPDTQYF
TRBJ2-3,TRBD2,TRBV12-5,NA,TGTGCTAGTGGTTTGGGGGCGACTAGCGGGTTCACAGATACGCAGTATTTT,CASGLGATSGFTDTQYF
TRBJ2-2,TRBD1,TRBV9,NA,TGTGCCAGCAGCGTAGTACAGGGGGGCACCGGGGAGCTGTTTTTT,CASSVVQGGTGELFF
TRBJ2-3,TRBD2,TRBV6-5,few,TGTGCCAGCAGTTACAGCCGGGGGGAATCCCGGGATACGCAGTATTTT,CASSYSRGESRDTQYF
TRBJ1-4,NA,TRBV11-2,NA,TGTGCCAGCAGCTTAGGGTGGTCAACAGGGCTAGATGAAAAACTGTTTTTT,CASSLGWSTGLDEKLFF
TRBJ1-4,TRBD1,TRBV11-2,NA,TGTGCCAGCAGCGTAGACAGGGCCTCTGAAAAACTGTTTTTT,CASSVDRASEKLFF
TRBJ2-2,TRBD2,TRBV27,few,TGTGCCAGCAGTTTAGGAAGTTTTAGCGGGCCTGCCGGGGAGCTGTTTTTT,CASSLGSFSGPAGELFF
TRBJ2-7,NA,TRBV7-9,NA,TGTGCCAGCAGCGAGGGTACCGAGCAGTACTTC,CASSEGTEQYF
TRBJ1-2,NA,TRBV29-1,NA,TGCAGCGTTGACGGAACAGGTTCGGCAGGCGGCTACACCTTC,CSVDGTGSAGGYTF
TRBJ1-5,NA,TRBV7-9,NA,TGTTCCAGCAGCTTAGTTTCCGGGCCCCAGCATTTT,CSSSLVSGPQHF
TRBJ2-7,TRBD2,TRBV11-2,NA,TGTGCCAGCAGCTTAGTCGTTAGCCTAGCGGGAGTATTGGGCGAGCAGTACTTC,CASSLVVSLAGVLGEQYF
TRBJ2-2,NA,TRBV11-1,NA,TGTGCCAGCAGCCCCCGGACAGCCTTGAACACCGGGGAGCTGTTTTTT,CASSPRTALNTGELFF
TRBJ2-4,NA,TRBV6-5,NA,TGTGCCAGCAGTTCCCCCGGGGGAGCCAAAAACAGTCAGTACTTC,CASSSPGGAKNSQYF
TRBJ2-1,TRBD2,TRBV5-6,once,TGTGCCAGCAGCTATGGACTAGCGGGAGTGGTCAATGAGCAGTTCTTC,CASSYGLAGVVNEQFF
TRBJ2-7,NA,TRBV7-6,few,TGTGCCAGCAAGCAGAAGGCGGCATACGAGCAGTACTTC,CASKQKAAYEQYF
TRBJ1-1,TRBD1,TRBV5-1,NA,TGCGCCAGCAGCTTGACCGGGACAGGGCTGACTGAAGCTTTCTTT,CASSLTGTGLTEAFF
TRBJ2-4,NA,TRBV12-1,NA,TGTGCCAGCAGCGTACGGACTAGCGGGAAAGTAAGAGAAAACATTCAGTACTTC,CASSVRTSGKVRENIQYF
TRBJ1-1,NA,TRBV19,NA,TGTGCCAGTAGTTACTCGGGCACTGAAGCTTTCTTT,CASSYSGTEAFF
TRBJ1-5,NA,TRBV19,once,TGTGCCAGTAGTATTTTCGGCGGACTCAATCAGCCCCAGCATTTT,CASSIFGGLNQPQHF
TRBJ1-1,TRBD1,TRBV7-8,NA,TGTGCCAGCAGCTTAGGACAGGGAACTGAAGCTTTCTTT,CASSLGQGTEAFF
TRBJ2-5,NA,TRBV28,NA,TGTGCCAGCAGTTTAGGCGGGGCTTCGGTTTTTAAGACCCAGTACTTC,CASSLGGASVFKTQYF
TRBJ1-5,TRBD1,TRBV27,NA,TGTGCCAGCAGTCCTGACAGGGGGGATCAGCCCCAGCATTTT,CASSPDRGDQPQHF
TRBJ2-2,NA,TRBV19,NA,TGTGCCAGTAGCTTCGGACTACTAGAGAACGGGGAGCTGTTTTTT,CASSFGLLENGELFF
TRBJ2-7,NA,TRBV6-1,NA,TGTGCCAGCAGTGAAGCGCTTCTTACTAAACCCTACGAGCAGTACTTC,CASSEALLTKPYEQYF
TRBJ1-5,NA,TRBV27,NA,TGTGCCAGCAGTTTAACCGGGACAATGTATCAGCCCCAGCATTTT,CASSLTGTMYQPQHF
TRBJ2-3,NA,TRBV4-1,few,TGCGCCAGCAGCCAAGCCCCGGGACTGACAGATACGCAGTATTTT,CASSQAPGLTDTQYF